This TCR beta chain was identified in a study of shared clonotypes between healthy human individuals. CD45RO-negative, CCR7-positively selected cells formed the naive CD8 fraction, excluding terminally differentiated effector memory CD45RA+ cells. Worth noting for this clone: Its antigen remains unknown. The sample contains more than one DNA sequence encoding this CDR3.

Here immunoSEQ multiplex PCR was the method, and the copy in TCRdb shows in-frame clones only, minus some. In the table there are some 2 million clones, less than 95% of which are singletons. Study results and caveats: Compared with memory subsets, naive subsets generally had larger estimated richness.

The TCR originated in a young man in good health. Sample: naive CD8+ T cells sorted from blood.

The CDR3 loop reads CASSFGNEQFF. The CDR3, as DNA: TGTGCCAGCAGTTTCGGCAACGAGCAGTTCTTC. The rearrangement joins TRBV27 to TRBJ2-1; D remains ambiguous. This CDR3 spans 11 amino acids. Germline V gene lookup returns CDR1 MNHEY and CDR2 SMNVEV (reference sequence). V lost 3 bases and J 10 bases, leaving 7 bases between the germline ends.